One and the same sample provided the 30 T cell receptor beta chains below, sequenced in a study of blood T cell repertoires in COVID-19. Only in-frame clones appear in the TCRdb table, and some are missing; sequencing was by immunoSEQ multiplex PCR. This sample yields approximately 75,000 clones, of which around 90% are seen a single time; around 28% belongs to the top ten. Sequenced: peripheral blood. The receptor source for this set is a man in his fifties with acute or convalescent COVID-19.

The rearrangement uses TRBV27 and TRBJ2-2; D uncertain. The CDR3 sequence is 14 residues long. V was clipped by 2 bases and J by 4 bases, with 8 bases between them. Germline values: CDR1 MNHEY, CDR2 SMNVEV (reference sequence). The CDR3 bases are TGTGCCAGCAGTTTACCCCCGGGCACCGGGGAGCTGTTTTTT. Amino acid sequence: CASSLPPGTGELFF.

The J gene is TRBJ1-2, the V gene TRBV20-1; D is undetermined. The CDR3 runs to 13 residues. Germline V gene sequence: CDR1 DFQATT, CDR2 SNEGSKA (reference sequence). Between the trimmed V and J ends, which lost 3 bases and 4 bases, there was a span of 12 bases. This chain's CDR3 is CSASGEGGYGYTF. The CDR3 DNA is TGCAGTGCTAGTGGGGAGGGCGGCTATGGCTACACCTTC.

The rearrangement links TRBV5-1 to TRBJ2-5; tentatively, D is TRBD1 (6 bases). The CDR3 sequence is 13 residues long. V lost 6 bases to trimming and J lost 2 bases, with 11 bases between them. Germline CDR1 and CDR2: SGHRS and YFSETQ. CDR3 coding DNA: TGCGCCAGCACCCCGACAGGACAAGAGACCCAGTACTTC. Protein sequence: CASTPTGQETQYF. Supplemented by reference TRBV5-1 and TRBJ2-5, the full variable domain reads KAGVTQTPRYLIKTRGQQVTLSCSPISGHRSVSWYQQTPGQGLQFLFEYFSETQRNKGNFPGRFSGRQFSNSRSEMNVSTLELGDSALYLCASTPTGQETQYFGPGTRLLVL.

The V gene is TRBV6-5, the J gene TRBJ2-4; 7 bases align to TRBD1. The germline gives CDR1 MNHEY, CDR2 SVGAGI. This CDR3 has 14 residues. The V gene end was trimmed by 6 bases and the J gene end by 2 bases; junction bases not matched to a gene: 4. The CDR3 loop reads CASRQDRSKNIQYF. CDR3 DNA: TGTGCCAGCAGGCAGGACAGGTCCAAAAACATTCAGTACTTC.

This chain links TRBV15 with TRBJ1-1; D is possibly TRBD1 (5 bases). The CDR3 runs to 13 residues. V was clipped by 8 bases and J by 1 base, with 11 bases between them. Germline V CDR1 and CDR2: LNHNV, YYDKDF (reference sequence). The CDR3 reads CATGSQGNTEAFF. In DNA form, the CDR3 reads TGTGCCACCGGTAGTCAGGGGAACACTGAAGCTTTCTTT.

The chain carries TRBV9 and TRBJ1-2, with 8 bases that match TRBD1. This CDR3 is built from 18 residues. V lost 3 bases, J lost 0 bases, and 13 bases stayed unmatched. The germline gives CDR1 SGDLS, CDR2 YYNGEE. CDR3 sequence (DNA): TGTGCCAGCAGCGAGGGAGGGCAGGGGGCTCAAACTAACTATGGCTACACCTTC. Its translation: CASSEGGQGAQTNYGYTF.

The chain recombines TRBV7-6 with TRBJ2-5, with 9 bases lining up with TRBD2. V shed 4 bases, J shed 4 bases, and the junction held 7 bases outside the gene matches. The CDR3 sequence is 15 residues long. Looked up from germline, CDR1 is SGHVS and CDR2 is FNYEAQ. The CDR3 DNA reads as TGTGCCAGCAGCTCTGGAGCGGGGGGCGGAGAGACCCAGTACTTC. Translating it yields CASSSGAGGGETQYF.

The rearrangement links TRBV30 to TRBJ2-3; possible D gene TRBD1, 6 bases. Germline assignment: CDR1 GTSNPN and CDR2 SVGIG (reference sequence). This CDR3 is 15 amino acids long. V was pared by 3 bases and J by 0 bases, with 13 bases between. This CDR3 reads CAWSQQGTSTDTQYF. The CDR3 DNA is TGTGCCTGGAGCCAACAGGGAACTAGCACAGATACGCAGTATTTT.

The chain employs TRBV19 and TRBJ1-1; D perhaps matches TRBD1 (5 bases). The CDR3 consists of 15 residues. Looked up from germline, CDR1 is LNHDA and CDR2 is SQIVND (reference sequence). Trimming shortened V by 1 base and J by 0 bases, and 9 bases separated the two germline ends. CDR3 in DNA: TGTGCCAGTAGTATAGGGGGCCGATTGAACACTGAAGCTTTCTTT. This gives the protein CASSIGGRLNTEAFF.

This chain links TRBV28 with TRBJ1-2; maybe TRBD1 (5 bases). Trimming left V 5 bases short and J 3 bases short, with 10 bases between. The CDR3 loop spans 13 amino acids. CDR1 is MDHEN, CDR2 SYDVKM, per germline. In nucleotides, the CDR3 is TGTGCCAGCAGTCCCTCGGGGGACTATGGCTACACCTTC. It translates to CASSPSGDYGYTF.

This chain links TRBV10-3 with TRBJ2-3, with a possible D match to TRBD2 (7 bases). V shed 2 bases and J shed 8 bases, with 11 bases lying between them. The CDR3 has 13 amino acids. From germline, CDR1 is ENHRY and CDR2 SYGVKD. CDR3 sequence: CAISEEGGSTQYF. The CDR3 nucleotides are TGTGCCATCAGTGAGGAGGGGGGGTCTACGCAGTATTTT.

The V call is TRBV27, the J call TRBJ1-6; D remains ambiguous. Trimming stripped 7 bases from V and 4 bases from J, with 5 bases between. Germline V gene data show CDR1 as MNHEY and CDR2 as SMNVEV (reference sequence). The CDR3 extends over 12 amino acids. Written as DNA, the CDR3 is TGTGCCAGCACCCGGTATAATTCACCCCTCCACTTT. Protein sequence: CASTRYNSPLHF.

Written as DNA, the CDR3 is TGCGCCAGCAGCCAAGTTGCGGGGGGCGGGAGTACCGGGGAGCTGTTTTTT. It yields the protein CASSQVAGGGSTGELFF. The chain employs TRBV4-1 and TRBJ2-2; TRBD2 matches at 8 bases. The CDR3 consists of 17 residues. Germline loops: CDR1 MGHRA, CDR2 YSYEKL. The V segment lost 1 base and the J segment 5 bases; nucleotides outside the gene matches: 9.

The chain couples TRBV7-9 to TRBJ2-3; the match to TRBD2 covers 7 bases. This CDR3 region has 16 residues. Germline trimming cut 1 base from V and 5 bases from J; bases unmatched to any gene: 9. Per the germline V gene, CDR1 is SEHNR and CDR2 is FQNEAQ (reference sequence). CDR3: CASSLVVPSGGDTQYF. The CDR3 nucleotides read TGTGCCAGCAGCTTAGTAGTACCCTCGGGGGGAGATACGCAGTATTTT. The full variable domain, with the rest looked up from reference TRBV7-9 and TRBJ2-3, is DTGVSQNPRHKITKRGQNVTFRCDPISEHNRLYWYRQTLGQGPEFLTYFQNEAQLEKSRLLSDRFSAERPKGSFSTLEIQRTEQGDSAMYLCASSLVVPSGGDTQYFGPGTRLTVL.

The V gene is TRBV25-1, the J gene TRBJ1-6; D might be TRBD1 (5 bases). Trimming shortened V by 1 base and J by 9 bases, and 7 bases separated the two germline ends. Germline lookup yields CDR1 MGHDK and CDR2 SYGVNS. CDR3 length: 13 residues. In nucleotides, the CDR3 is TGTGCCAGCAGTGAATTTCAGGGTTCACCCCTCCACTTT. It encodes CASSEFQGSPLHF.

This chain joins TRBV7-9 and TRBJ2-5, with 9 bases lining up with TRBD2. Germline CDR1 SEHNR, CDR2 FQNEAQ (reference sequence). The CDR3 has 17 amino acids. Trimming took 2 bases from V and 0 from J; bases not matched to a gene: 7. CDR3 loop: CASSLSERGVNQETQYF. In DNA form, the CDR3 reads TGTGCCAGCAGCTTAAGTGAGCGGGGGGTAAACCAAGAGACCCAGTACTTC. The full variable domain, rest sourced from reference TRBV7-9 and TRBJ2-5, is DTGVSQNPRHKITKRGQNVTFRCDPISEHNRLYWYRQTLGQGPEFLTYFQNEAQLEKSRLLSDRFSAERPKGSFSTLEIQRTEQGDSAMYLCASSLSERGVNQETQYFGPGTRLLVL.

The V call is TRBV10-3, the J call TRBJ1-5; 11 nucleotides line up with TRBD1. CDR1 and CDR2 (germline): ENHRY, SYGVKD. V gave up 7 bases and J gave up 6 bases; unmatched junction bases: 5. The CDR3 has 14 residues. The CDR3 DNA sequence: TGTGCCATCATTGGACAGGGGGCCGGTCAGCCCCAGCATTTT. Amino acids: CAIIGQGAGQPQHF.

In this sample, this clone turned up once. This chain links TRBV10-2 with TRBJ2-2; D is perhaps TRBD1 (5 bases). Per the germline V gene, CDR1 is WSHSY and CDR2 is SAAADI. Trimming removed 6 bases at V and 4 bases at J, with 12 bases between. The CDR3 spans 14 residues. CDR3 amino acids: CASRTQGGTGELFF. The CDR3 coding sequence is TGCGCCAGCAGGACCCAGGGTGGCACCGGGGAGCTGTTTTTT.

J is TRBJ2-7 and V is TRBV11-1, with 8 bases matching TRBD1. V lost 2 bases to trimming and J lost 2 bases; unmatched junction nucleotides: 2. Germline V gene lookup returns CDR1 SGHAT and CDR2 FQDESV (reference sequence). This CDR3 has 14 residues. In DNA form, the CDR3 reads TGTGCCAGCAGCTTACAGGGGGCCGCCTACGAGCAGTACTTC. Its protein is CASSLQGAAYEQYF.

The table lists this clone with many counts. V and J are TRBV30 and TRBJ1-1; 10 bases are a match to TRBD1. The length of the CDR3 is 13 residues. With V trimmed by 3 bases and J by 4 bases, 2 bases remained unmatched. Germline CDR1 GTSNPN, CDR2 SVGIG (reference sequence). The CDR3 loop is CAWSGQGGTEAFF. CDR3 bases: TGTGCCTGGAGCGGACAGGGGGGCACTGAAGCTTTCTTT.

The V call is TRBV20-1, the J call TRBJ2-7; a weak D match, TRBD1 (5 bases). Trimming left V 3 bases short and J 4 bases short, with 10 bases between. Germline V lookup: CDR1 DFQATT, CDR2 SNEGSKA (reference sequence). CDR3 length equals 12 residues. CDR3 residues: CSASGDRYEQYF. The CDR3 DNA reads TGCAGTGCTAGTGGCGACAGATACGAGCAGTACTTC.

V gene TRBV15 combines with J gene TRBJ2-7; 9 bases fit TRBD1. Trimming removed 1 base from V and 5 bases from J; junction bases left unmatched: 3. The CDR3 extends over 14 amino acids. The V gene's germline CDR1 is LNHNV and CDR2 YYDKDF (reference sequence). The CDR3 nucleotides read TGTGCCACCAGCAGAGCGGACAGGGGAAACGAGCAGTACTTC. Its translation is CATSRADRGNEQYF.

The gene calls are TRBV6-5 and TRBJ1-1, with D uncertain. Trimming pared 7 bases from V and 5 bases from J, leaving 14 bases between. This CDR3 has 13 residues. The germline V gene encodes CDR1 MNHEY and CDR2 SVGAGI. The CDR3 region is CASKIGEETEAFF. The CDR3 DNA sequence: TGTGCCAGCAAAATTGGGGAGGAAACTGAAGCTTTCTTT.

The gene calls are TRBV6-5 and TRBJ2-5; 7 bases are a match to TRBD1. This CDR3 contains 12 residues. From germline, CDR1 is MNHEY and CDR2 SVGAGI. The junction had 3 bases not matched to a gene; V was cut back by 5 bases and J by 6 bases. As DNA, the CDR3 is TGTGCCAGCAGTCGACAGGGTCAGACCCAGTACTTC. Protein product: CASSRQGQTQYF.

This clone has more than one count but fewer than ten. V gene TRBV3-1 (or the pseudogene TRBV3-2) combines with J gene TRBJ1-6, with D unclear. The CDR3 runs to 14 residues. Germline V gene sequence: CDR1 LGHDT, CDR2 YNNKEL (reference sequence). The V gene lost 10 bases and the J gene lost 0 bases, with 10 bases spanning the gap. The CDR3 loop reads CATRVSSYNSPLHF. The CDR3 region has the DNA TGTGCCACCCGCGTGAGCTCCTATAATTCACCCCTCCACTTT.

The V and J genes are TRBV19 and TRBJ2-5; maybe TRBD2 (6 bases). Germline CDR1 and CDR2: LNHDA and SQIVND (reference sequence). The CDR3 extends over 11 amino acids. V was cut by 10 bases and J by 5 bases, with 11 bases left in between. The CDR3 spells CATGVGETQYF. In DNA form, the CDR3 reads TGTGCCACGGGGGTCGGGGAGACCCAGTACTTC.

The chain employs TRBV3-1 (or the pseudogene TRBV3-2) and TRBJ2-7; TRBD2 aligns across 10 bases. With 4 bases clipped from V and 5 bases from J, the junction kept 2 bases outside the gene matches. CDR1 is LGHDT and CDR2 is YNNKEL in the germline V gene (reference sequence). The CDR3 sequence is 13 residues long. The CDR3 DNA sequence: TGTGCCAGCAGCCGGCTAGCGGGGGACGAGCAGTACTTC. Residues: CASSRLAGDEQYF.

This clone was counted only a few times. This sequence joins TRBV19 and TRBJ1-1; TRBD1 aligns across 10 bases. J gave up 6 bases and V 5 bases, and 6 bases lay outside the gene matches. Germline V gives CDR1 LNHDA, CDR2 SQIVND (reference sequence). This CDR3 is 14 amino acids long. The CDR3 spells CASSWDRGQAEAFF. In DNA, the CDR3 is TGTGCCAGTAGTTGGGACAGGGGACAGGCTGAAGCTTTCTTT.

This chain joins TRBV5-1 and TRBJ2-7, with 8 bases fitting TRBD1. CDR1 is SGHRS and CDR2 is YFSETQ in the germline V gene. The V and J ends lost 7 bases and 2 bases, in that order; junction bases with no gene match: 5. The CDR3 consists of 13 residues. The CDR3 DNA reads as TGCGCCAGCTCCGGGACAGGCGCCTACGAGCAGTACTTC. This gives the protein CASSGTGAYEQYF. Combining the CDR3 with reference TRBV5-1 and TRBJ2-7 gives the whole variable domain KAGVTQTPRYLIKTRGQQVTLSCSPISGHRSVSWYQQTPGQGLQFLFEYFSETQRNKGNFPGRFSGRQFSNSRSEMNVSTLELGDSALYLCASSGTGAYEQYFGPGTRLTVT.

The J gene is TRBJ1-1, the V gene TRBV10-3; 7 bases line up with TRBD1. Germline V CDR1 and CDR2: ENHRY, SYGVKD. This CDR3 contains 14 residues. The V gene end was trimmed by 6 bases and the J gene end by 0 bases; junction bases not matched to a gene: 4. CDR3 bases: TGTGCCATCAGAGGGGGCACCATGAACACTGAAGCTTTCTTT. Encoded protein: CAIRGGTMNTEAFF.